The 27 T cell receptor beta chains below come from one sample, sequenced in a study of T-cell reconstitution after alpha-beta-depleted transplantation in children. The authors prepared the TCRbeta library with unique molecular identifiers. Each CDR3 protein gets one entry after TCRdb re-called the PCR reads with MiXCR. The sample has about a million distinct CDR3 sequences, about 31% seen once. The specimen was PBMCs, mostly from graft donor cells, collected 360 days after TCRalphabeta/CD19-depleted stem cell transplant. These receptors originate from a boy under three years old who had a stem cell transplant for SCID, so the T cells may come from the graft donor.

On this clonotype itself: Sequence at one end of the junction differs from germline and may be a read error. The gene calls are TRBV6-5 and TRBJ2-7, with D unresolved. This CDR3 is 14 amino acids long. Germline V gene sequence: CDR1 MNHEY, CDR2 SVGAGI. CDR3 coding DNA: TGTGCCAGCAGTCACTCTCCGTCTTCCTACGAGCAGTACTTC. Amino acid sequence: CASSHSPSSYEQYF.

The rearrangement uses TRBV6-2 or TRBV6-3 and TRBJ2-1; TRBD2 matches 7 bases. CDR1 is MNHEY and CDR2 is SVGEGT in the germline V gene. This CDR3 is 12 amino acids long. V gave up 5 bases and J gave up 13 bases; unmatched junction bases: 8. The CDR3 here is CASSNPGRAQFF. The CDR3 DNA follows: TGTGCCAGCAGTAACCCAGGGAGGGCCCAGTTCTTC.

There are a few counts of this clonotype. The genes are TRBV20-1 and TRBJ2-2; D might be TRBD1 (6 bases). Germline values: CDR1 DFQATT, CDR2 SNEGSKA (reference sequence). The CDR3 consists of 17 residues. Trimming shortened V by 0 bases and J by 5 bases, and 19 bases separated the two germline ends. The CDR3 protein is CSAREVGGLGLTGELFF. CDR3 in DNA: TGCAGTGCTAGAGAAGTAGGGGGTCTAGGCTTAACCGGGGAGCTGTTTTTT.

The rearrangement joins TRBV10-3 to TRBJ2-7, with D perhaps matching TRBD1 (6 bases). Trimming took 4 bases from V and 7 from J, leaving 20 bases between them. The CDR3 spans 15 residues. Per the germline V gene, CDR1 is ENHRY and CDR2 is SYGVKD. The CDR3 DNA follows: TGTGCCATCAGTGCGGTCAGGGGAATATCGTGGGAGCAGTACTTC. It is translated as CAISAVRGISWEQYF.

The chain combines TRBV20-1 with TRBJ2-1; D is possibly TRBD1 (6 bases). Germline CDR1 and CDR2: DFQATT and SNEGSKA (reference sequence). The CDR3 is 13 amino acids. V was cut by 5 bases and J by 5 bases, with 13 bases left in between. CDR3 protein: CSAHRDTHNEQFF. In nucleotides, the CDR3 is TGCAGTGCTCACCGGGACACCCACAATGAGCAGTTCTTC.

This clonotype was found a few times. The chain couples TRBV20-1 to TRBJ2-3; D might be TRBD2 (6 bases). The CDR3 sequence is 13 residues long. Germline values: CDR1 DFQATT, CDR2 SNEGSKA (reference sequence). Trimming removed 5 bases from V and 2 bases from J, with 11 bases in between. The DNA for the CDR3 is TGCAGTGCTGGGACTCAGTACACAGATACGCAGTATTTT. It yields the protein CSAGTQYTDTQYF.

The chain is built from TRBV6-1 and TRBJ1-1, with D possibly TRBD1 on 5 matching bases. Trimming left V 6 bases short and J 6 bases short, with 14 bases between. CDR3 size: 13 residues. Looked up from germline, CDR1 is MNHNS and CDR2 is SASEGT. In DNA form, the CDR3 reads TGTGCCAGCAGGATGGGACCGTACTCTGAAGCTTTCTTT. Protein: CASRMGPYSEAFF.

V gene TRBV11-2 combines with J gene TRBJ2-5; tentative D call: TRBD1 (6 bases). CDR1 is SGHAT and CDR2 is FQNNGV in the germline V gene. This CDR3 comprises 15 residues. Trimming took off 4 bases at V and 6 bases at J, with 18 bases between the two ends. The CDR3: CASSSYRALNKTQYF. CDR3 bases: TGTGCCAGCAGCTCCTACAGGGCGCTAAATAAGACCCAGTACTTC.

This clonotype was seen repeatedly, ten times or more. The V call is TRBV27, the J call TRBJ2-2; 8 bases line up with TRBD1. The CDR3 extends over 15 amino acids. Germline V CDR1 and CDR2: MNHEY, SMNVEV (reference sequence). V lost 4 bases and J lost 0; bases outside the gene matches: 1. CDR3 region: CASSWDRPNTGELFF. The DNA for the CDR3 is TGTGCCAGCAGTTGGGACAGGCCGAACACCGGGGAGCTGTTTTTT.

This clonotype was detected only a few times. V and J are TRBV29-1 and TRBJ2-5; the D call may be TRBD1 or TRBD2 (5 bases each). The CDR3 has 14 residues. Trimming took off 7 bases at V and 0 bases at J, with 15 bases between the two ends. Germline loops: CDR1 SQVTM, CDR2 ANQGSEA. CDR3 sequence reads: CSAGRQPNQETQYF. In nucleotides, the CDR3 is TGCAGCGCTGGGAGACAGCCCAACCAAGAGACCCAGTACTTC.

The rearrangement links TRBV6-5 to TRBJ1-2; D unclear. Germline CDR1 reads MNHEY; CDR2 reads SVGAGI. The CDR3 has 13 amino acids. The ends were cut back, 4 bases at V and 5 bases at J, with 11 bases in the middle. The CDR3 loop reads CASSFQDDYGYTF. The CDR3 coding sequence is TGTGCCAGCAGTTTTCAAGACGATTATGGCTACACCTTC.

This clonotype turned up a few times. The chain recombines TRBV12-3 or TRBV12-4 with TRBJ1-1; 7 bases agree with TRBD1. CDR3 length: 13 residues. Trimming removed 6 bases from V and 10 bases from J; junction bases left unmatched: 11. CDR3 loop: CASRLDRELSAFF. In nucleotides, the CDR3 is TGTGCCAGCAGGCTTGACAGGGAGTTATCAGCTTTCTTT.

The chain carries TRBV11-1 and TRBJ1-2; the D is unclear. Germline loops: CDR1 SGHAT, CDR2 FQDESV (reference sequence). Between the trimmed V and J ends, which lost 0 bases and 2 bases, there was a span of 16 bases. This CDR3 is 17 amino acids long. The CDR3 DNA reads as TGTGCCAGCAGCTTAGCGTTCCCGCCCACATCGAACTATGGCTACACCTTC. Amino acids: CASSLAFPPTSNYGYTF.

This clonotype appeared a few times. The rearrangement joins TRBV28 to TRBJ2-2; tentatively, D is TRBD2 (7 bases). CDR1 is MDHEN and CDR2 is SYDVKM in the germline V gene. Trimming took 4 bases from V and 7 from J, leaving 10 bases between them. The CDR3 has 13 amino acids. The CDR3 DNA follows: TGTGCCAGCAGTTCAGGGGAGGGCGGGGAGCTGTTTTTT. Amino acid sequence: CASSSGEGGELFF.

This clonotype was recorded a few times. V usage is TRBV7-9 and J usage is TRBJ1-1; D perhaps matches TRBD1 (5 bases). With 2 bases removed from V and 6 bases from J, the gap between germline ends came to 7 bases. The CDR3 runs to 12 residues. Germline values: CDR1 SEHNR, CDR2 FQNEAQ (reference sequence). CDR3 bases: TGTGCCAGCAGCTTAATGACAGCTGAAGCTTTCTTT. It codes for CASSLMTAEAFF.

This clonotype was seen more than once but under ten times. V and J are TRBV7-9 and TRBJ2-2; D unresolved. Trimming pared 1 base from V and 0 bases from J, leaving 24 bases between. Per the germline V gene, CDR1 is SEHNR and CDR2 is FQNEAQ (reference sequence). This CDR3 is 21 amino acids long. The CDR3 bases are TGTGCCAGCAGCTTAGTCCCTTCAGATTACCGGGCAAACGCGAACACCGGGGAGCTGTTTTTT. Amino acid sequence: CASSLVPSDYRANANTGELFF.

CDR3 DNA: TGCAGTGCTAGCGGACTAGCGTACTCCTACGAGCAGTACTTC. Its protein product is CSASGLAYSYEQYF. The V and J genes are TRBV20-1 and TRBJ2-7; 9 nucleotides line up with TRBD2. The CDR3 has 14 residues. Germline CDR1 DFQATT, CDR2 SNEGSKA (reference sequence). J lost 0 bases, V lost 3 bases, and 3 bases had no gene match.

This clonotype was detected only a few times. The chain combines TRBV4-1 with TRBJ2-7; 9 nucleotides agree with TRBD1. V was clipped by 4 bases and J by 5 bases; unmatched bases: 18. Germline CDR1 and CDR2: MGHRA and YSYEKL. The CDR3 totals 18 residues. DNA for the CDR3: TGCGCCAGCAGCCTAGGATCCTCCCGGGACAGGGTTTTTGACGAGCAGTACTTC. This translates into CASSLGSSRDRVFDEQYF.

Only a few counts were recorded for this clonotype. The rearrangement links TRBV12-3 or TRBV12-4 to TRBJ2-1; D might be TRBD2 (6 bases). The CDR3 covers 12 residues. Trimming took 6 bases from V and 10 from J, leaving 13 bases between them. CDR3 amino acids: CASSRLVREQFF. CDR3 in DNA: TGTGCCAGCAGCCGACTAGTGCGCGAGCAGTTCTTC.

With regard to this clonotype: A much bigger clone sits one base away, suggesting this may be a read error. The chain links TRBV24-1 to TRBJ2-3; weak D call: TRBD1 (6 bases). There are 14 residues in the CDR3. Germline CDR1 and CDR2: KGHDR and SFDVKD. V was clipped by 0 bases and J by 5 bases, with 8 bases between them. The CDR3: CATSDLTGIDTQYF. The CDR3 nucleotides read TGTGCCACCAGTGATTTGACAGGGATAGATACGCAGTATTTT.

The rearrangement uses TRBV7-9 and TRBJ2-3; unclear D gene. Germline CDR1 reads SEHNR; CDR2 reads FQNEAQ (reference sequence). V gave up 5 bases and J gave up 2 bases, with 11 bases separating them. The CDR3 loop spans 14 amino acids. The CDR3 bases are TGTGCCAGCAGCCGGCAGCAGTACACAGATACGCAGTATTTT. This encodes CASSRQQYTDTQYF.

This clonotype was detected a few times. The chain is built from TRBV4-1 and TRBJ2-2; no clear D gene. The CDR3 runs 14 residues. Germline V gives CDR1 MGHRA, CDR2 YSYEKL. With 1 base removed from V and 8 bases from J, the gap between germline ends came to 11 bases. The CDR3 sequence is CASSQVLRGGELFF. The CDR3 DNA follows: TGCGCCAGCAGCCAAGTGCTCCGAGGAGGGGAGCTGTTTTTT.

The chain carries TRBV2 and TRBJ2-1; no firm D call. V was shortened by 8 bases and J by 15 bases, with 29 bases between the two germline ends. Germline CDR1 SNHLY, CDR2 FYNNEI. The CDR3 totals 15 residues. The CDR3 DNA reads as TGTGCCAGCTGCGCGACTTGGCGTTCCTCCTTCGAACCGTTCTTC. It codes for CASCATWRSSFEPFF.

This sequence joins TRBV5-1 and TRBJ2-1; 8 nucleotides match TRBD1. The V segment lost 4 bases and the J segment 10 bases; nucleotides outside the gene matches: 10. CDR3 size: 14 residues. Germline-derived CDR1 and CDR2 are SGHRS and YFSETQ. This CDR3 reads CASSRIQGAKEQFF. DNA for the CDR3: TGCGCCAGCAGCCGGATTCAGGGGGCCAAGGAGCAGTTCTTC.

This chain links TRBV11-1 with TRBJ2-3; 7 bases line up with TRBD1. The CDR3 length is 18 residues. Losses at the gene ends were 5 bases for V and 2 bases for J; bases not matched to a gene: 16. From germline, CDR1 is SGHAT and CDR2 FQDESV (reference sequence). The CDR3 sequence: CASSGHSRTGGYTDTQYF. The DNA of the CDR3 is TGTGCCAGCAGCGGCCACTCTCGGACAGGCGGGTACACAGATACGCAGTATTTT.

The table lists this clonotype with many counts. The V and J genes are TRBV2 and TRBJ2-3; possibly TRBD1 or TRBD2 for D (6 bases each). Germline V gene lookup returns CDR1 SNHLY and CDR2 FYNNEI. Trimming took 5 bases from V and 3 from J, leaving 12 bases between them. The CDR3 loop spans 14 amino acids. CDR3: CASSRGLGTDTQYF. The CDR3 nucleotides are TGTGCCAGCAGTCGGGGGCTCGGGACAGATACGCAGTATTTT.

This sequence joins TRBV15 and TRBJ1-4; D is unclear. V lost 5 bases, J lost 3 bases, and 13 bases lay in between. Looked up from germline, CDR1 is LNHNV and CDR2 is YYDKDF (reference sequence). The CDR3 totals 15 residues. CDR3: CATSGQSLANEKLFF. The CDR3 region has the DNA TGTGCCACCAGCGGCCAGAGCTTGGCTAATGAAAAACTGTTTTTT.